The 3 T cell receptor beta chains given below trace back to one sample, sequenced in a study of cytomegalovirus exposure and HLA in healthy donors. Primers included in the PCR were 60 Vbeta and 13 Jbeta primers. Clones were sequenced by immunoSEQ multiplex PCR, and TCRdb holds only the in-frame ones, with some missing. This table holds approximately 100,000 clones, less than 80% found once. The sequenced material came from PBMCs. All receptors derive from a man between 25 and 39 years old in good health and CMV-seropositive.

This clone occurred a few times. The rearrangement joins TRBV6-4 to TRBJ1-4, with D maybe TRBD1 (5 bases). Germline CDR1 is MRHNA and CDR2 is SNTAGT. The V end lost 0 bases, the J end lost 5 bases, and 13 bases lay between the germline ends. The CDR3 has 16 residues. CDR3 loop: CASSDSGGAPNEKLFF. The CDR3 DNA reads TGTGCCAGCAGTGACTCAGGAGGGGCACCCAATGAAAAACTGTTTTTT.

This clone was seen a handful of times. J is TRBJ1-5 and V is TRBV4-1; no reliable D call. CDR3 length equals 17 residues. From germline, CDR1 is MGHRA and CDR2 YSYEKL. The V gene lost 1 base and the J gene lost 2 bases, with 15 bases spanning the gap. In nucleotides, the CDR3 is TGCGCCAGCAGCCAAGGCCCCTCGGGGTGGGGCAATCAGCCCCAGCATTTT. Translated: CASSQGPSGWGNQPQHF.

This chain connects TRBV27 to TRBJ2-7; D may be TRBD2 (7 bases). The germline V gene has CDR1 MNHEY and CDR2 SMNVEV (reference sequence). CDR3 length: 17 amino acids. V was shortened by 6 bases and J by 5 bases, with 26 bases between the two germline ends. The CDR3 loop is CASSTLNRGGVGHEQYF. The DNA of the CDR3 is TGTGCCAGCAGCACATTAAATAGGGGGGGGGTGGGCCACGAGCAGTACTTC.